Sequencing of this T cell receptor (beta chain) was carried out in a study of tumor and adjacent non-tumor tissue in lung cancer. With 8 bases removed from V and 3 bases from J, the gap between germline ends came to 17 bases. CDR1 GTSNPN and CDR2 SVGIG come from the germline V gene (reference sequence). This CDR3 is 13 amino acids long. Note on this clonotype: Its antigen is undetermined.

TCRbeta libraries were built with three rounds of nested PCR, modified from ARM-PCR. TCRdb re-derived calls from the multiplex PCR reads in MiXCR, one entry per CDR3 protein. The sample yields 68,000 or so distinct CDR3 sequences, roughly 56% seen once. The template was RNA from unsorted bulk tissue. Study-wide results and caveats: Significantly higher TCR diversity was found in tumor than normal lung.

This clonotype originated in a man aged 45 to 65 with non-small cell lung cancer. The J gene is TRBJ2-7, the V gene TRBV30; D may correspond to TRBD1 or TRBD2 (5 bases each). Material for sequencing was lung tumor tissue. CDR3 coding DNA: TGTGCCGGGACGAGGGACGGAGTCTACGAGCAGTACTTC. Protein: CAGTRDGVYEQYF.